These T cell receptor beta chains were read from a single sample in a study of cytomegalovirus exposure and HLA in healthy donors. Profiled with immunoSEQ multiplex PCR; TCRdb holds only in-frame clones, not every one. The sample holds under 200,000 clones, about 70% seen once. The sample comprised PBMCs. Receptors originate from a woman aged 40 to 55 in good health and CMV-seropositive. CDR3s include the opening cysteine and the closing phenylalanine or tryptophan. Fields, in order: J gene, D gene, V gene, clone size, CDR3 DNA, CDR3 protein. The D gene is left open where the match is weak. Clone size is not always given. Where it is, it says once, few, many or a class for expanded clones.

TRBJ1-4 . TRBV14 few TGTGCCAGCAGCCAAGGACAGCCTAATGAAAAACTGTTTTTT CASSQGQPNEKLFF
TRBJ1-1 TRBD1 TRBV6-6 . TGTGCCAGCAGTTACAGGGACAGGGCGGGCACTGAAGCTTTCTTT CASSYRDRAGTEAFF
TRBJ1-1 . TRBV10-3 . TGTGCCAGGGAGGGGGGAGACACTGAAGCTTTCTTT CAREGGDTEAFF
TRBJ2-1 TRBD1 TRBV6-4 . TGTGCCAGCAGTGCAACTCCAGGGGGTGAGCAGTTCTTC CASSATPGGEQFF
TRBJ2-7 TRBD2 TRBV7-9 . TGTGCCAGCAGCACCACTAGCGGGGGGGCCGGCGAGCAGTACTTC CASSTTSGGAGEQYF
TRBJ1-2 TRBD1 TRBV28 . TGTGCCAGCAGTTTATTGTTCCAGGGGGATGGCTACACCTTC CASSLLFQGDGYTF
TRBJ2-7 TRBD2 TRBV25-1 few TGTGCCAGCAGTGAAATGGGGGGGACCGAGCAGTACTTC CASSEMGGTEQYF
TRBJ1-2 TRBD1 TRBV5-1 few TGCGCCAGCAGCTTGGCCATCGACAGGGCGGGTAACTATGGCTACACCTTC CASSLAIDRAGNYGYTF
TRBJ2-1 . TRBV5-1 . TGCGCCAGCAGCTTGGGAGTAGCGACCACCTACAATGAGCAGTTCTTC CASSLGVATTYNEQFF
TRBJ1-6 . TRBV9 . TGTGCCAGCAGCGCGGACAGTTCGACTTCACCCCTCCACTTT CASSADSSTSPLHF
TRBJ2-1 . TRBV25-1 few TGTGCCAGCAGTGTCCAGGTCAACAATGAGCAGTTCTTC CASSVQVNNEQFF
TRBJ2-5 . TRBV27 . TGTGCCAGCAGTTTAGGGCGACAAGAGACCCAGTACTTC CASSLGRQETQYF
TRBJ2-2 TRBD2 TRBV15 . TGTGCCACCGGCTCGGCGGGGGGGTTCACCGGGGAGCTGTTTTTT CATGSAGGFTGELFF
TRBJ2-7 TRBD2 TRBV7-2 . TGTGCCAGCAGCGAAATAGCGGGAGCCCCGCAGTACTTC CASSEIAGAPQYF
TRBJ2-4 TRBD2 TRBV6-6 . TGTGCCAGCAGCGGGGGACTAGTCAAAAACATTCAGTACTTC CASSGGLVKNIQYF
TRBJ2-1 . TRBV10-3 . TGTGCCATCGGGAGCGGTCTAAGCTCCTACAATGAGCAGTTCTTC CAIGSGLSSYNEQFF
TRBJ2-7 TRBD1 TRBV6-4 . TGTGCCAGCCGGGTGGGGACAGAGACCTACGAGCAGTACTTC CASRVGTETYEQYF
TRBJ2-7 TRBD2 TRBV10-3 . TGTGCCATCACGGGAGGCTCCTACGAGCAGTACTTC CAITGGSYEQYF
TRBJ1-6 . TRBV6-1 . TGTGCCAGCAGCGAAAGCGGGTCACCCCTCCACTTT CASSESGSPLHF
TRBJ1-1 . TRBV30 . TGTGCCTGGACCATACAGGGGAACACTGAAGCTTTCTTT CAWTIQGNTEAFF
TRBJ1-3 . TRBV7-2 . TGTGCCAGCAGCGGAGGCGGAACATCCCCCAGCTCTGGAAACACCATATATTTT CASSGGGTSPSSGNTIYF
TRBJ1-2 . TRBV7-9 . TGTGCCAGCAGCTTTAGAGGCGTCGGTTACGTTTTC CASSFRGVGYVF
TRBJ1-5 TRBD1 TRBV4-1 few TGCGCCAGCAGCCAAGAGGGGACAGGGGGTAATCAGCCCCAGCATTTT CASSQEGTGGNQPQHF
TRBJ1-1 . TRBV28 once TGTGCCAGCGAGAGAGAAAAAGCTTTCTTT CASEREKAFF
TRBJ1-4 . TRBV6-5 few TGTGCCAGCAGTTCCGGACAGATTAATGAAAAACTGTTTTTT CASSSGQINEKLFF
TRBJ1-1 . TRBV5-4 . TGTGCCAGCAGCTTGTACTGGAACACTGAAGCTTTCTTT CASSLYWNTEAFF
TRBJ1-2 . TRBV2 . TGTGCCAGCAGTGCCGTCGGGGAGGGGTATGGCTACACCTTC CASSAVGEGYGYTF
TRBJ1-1 . TRBV7-2 . TGTGCCAGCAGCTTAGGACAGTTGAACACTGAAGCTTTCTTT CASSLGQLNTEAFF